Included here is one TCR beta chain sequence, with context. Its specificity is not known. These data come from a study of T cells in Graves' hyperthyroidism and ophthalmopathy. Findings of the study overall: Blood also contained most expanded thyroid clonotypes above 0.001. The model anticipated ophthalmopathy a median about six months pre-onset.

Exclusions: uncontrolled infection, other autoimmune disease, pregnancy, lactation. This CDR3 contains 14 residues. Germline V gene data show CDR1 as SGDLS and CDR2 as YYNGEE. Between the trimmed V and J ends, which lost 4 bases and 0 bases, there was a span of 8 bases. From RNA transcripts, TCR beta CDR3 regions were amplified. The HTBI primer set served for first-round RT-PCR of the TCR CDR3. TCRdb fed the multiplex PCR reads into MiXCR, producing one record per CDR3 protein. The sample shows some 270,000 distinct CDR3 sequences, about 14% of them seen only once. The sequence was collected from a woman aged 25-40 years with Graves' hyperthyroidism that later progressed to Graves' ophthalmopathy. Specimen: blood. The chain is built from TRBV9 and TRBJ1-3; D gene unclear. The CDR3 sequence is CASSPPNSGNTIYF. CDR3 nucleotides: TGTGCCAGCAGCCCCCCAAACTCTGGAAACACCATATATTTT.